The entry that follows covers one T cell receptor (beta chain) sequence. TCRdb re-called the 5' RACE reads through MiXCR, storing one row per CDR3 protein. Among 400,000 to 500,000 distinct CDR3 sequences, 15% to 25% were seen once, and the ten largest hold about 8.1%. This sample is drawn from a study of T-cell memory formation after mild COVID-19. Study-wide context: For the most part, TCR clusters were specific to one donor.

The CDR3 consists of 14 residues. Trimming pared 4 bases from V and 6 bases from J, leaving 16 bases between. Germline CDR1 reads SEHNR; CDR2 reads FQNEAQ (reference sequence). The TCR was taken from an adult woman who had mild COVID-19 (a few samples of this study predate the infection). Cell type and time point are not known. The sample comprised PBMCs or a T cell subset sorted from them (not recorded which). The chain has TRBV7-9 and TRBJ2-7; no definite D call. For the CDR3, the DNA is TGTGCCAGCAGCTCGAGTACGACGACCTGCGAGCAGTACTTC. It is translated as CASSSSTTTCEQYF.